One sample yielded the 12 T cell receptor beta chains listed below, sequenced in a study of T-cell reconstitution after alpha-beta-depleted transplantation in children. TCRbeta library preparation incorporated unique molecular identifiers. TCRdb processed the PCR reads anew with MiXCR; each CDR3 protein has one entry. The sample has 380,000 or so distinct CDR3 sequences, about an eighth seen once. The specimen comprised PBMCs, sampled from the stem cell graft. These receptor sequences come from a human donor who donated a stem cell graft to a child with Fanconi anemia.

This clonotype was seen more than once but under ten times. The chain recombines TRBV6-5 with TRBJ1-2, with 7 bases fitting TRBD1. Trimming at V came to 2 bases and at J to 3 bases, leaving 9 bases not matched to a gene. The CDR3 runs to 16 residues. The germline gives CDR1 MNHEY, CDR2 SVGAGI. The CDR3 nucleotides are TGTGCCAGCAGTTACGTCAGGGAGGGGGCCGACTATGGCTACACCTTC. This gives the protein CASSYVREGADYGYTF.

This clonotype turned up a few times. CDR3 amino acids: CASRHTGPNTEAFF. CDR3 DNA sequence: TGTGCCAGCAGGCATACAGGGCCGAACACTGAAGCTTTCTTT. V gene TRBV6-2 or TRBV6-3 combines with J gene TRBJ1-1, with a possible D match to TRBD1 (6 bases). The CDR3 is 14 residues long. Germline values: CDR1 MNHEY, CDR2 SVGEGT. Trimming shortened V by 6 bases and J by 1 base, and 12 bases separated the two germline ends.

This clonotype was detected only a few times. The chain is built from TRBV12-3 or TRBV12-4 and TRBJ1-5, with D possibly matching TRBD1 (5 bases). The CDR3 totals 16 residues. V was shortened by 4 bases and J by 0 bases, with 13 bases between the two germline ends. This CDR3 reads CASSSGGPYSNQPQHF. The CDR3 coding sequence is TGTGCCAGCAGTTCGGGGGGTCCGTATAGCAATCAGCCCCAGCATTTT.

The V gene is TRBV24-1, the J gene TRBJ2-5; perhaps TRBD2 as D (6 bases). In germline, CDR1 is KGHDR, CDR2 SFDVKD. The CDR3 consists of 14 residues. The ends were cut back, 7 bases at V and 5 bases at J, with 16 bases in the middle. The CDR3 here is CATSGGLVGETQYF. The DNA for the CDR3 is TGTGCCACCAGCGGAGGGCTAGTTGGGGAGACCCAGTACTTC.

At least ten counts were recorded for this clonotype. The V and J genes are TRBV30 and TRBJ1-2; no firm D call. V was cut by 3 bases and J by 8 bases, with 7 bases left in between. Germline V gene lookup returns CDR1 GTSNPN and CDR2 SVGIG (reference sequence). This CDR3 contains 10 residues. The CDR3 nucleotides are TGTGCCTGGAGGCGCGGGGGCTACACCTTC. Protein sequence: CAWRRGGYTF.

This clonotype has only a few counts. J is TRBJ2-2 and V is TRBV6-1; 8 nucleotides align to TRBD1. V was clipped by 4 bases and J by 4 bases; unmatched bases: 11. Germline-derived CDR1 and CDR2 are MNHNS and SASEGT. The CDR3 extends over 17 amino acids. CDR3 loop: CASSAPPGTGFTGELFF. Written as DNA, the CDR3 is TGTGCCAGCAGTGCCCCTCCCGGGACAGGCTTCACCGGGGAGCTGTTTTTT.

Only a few counts were recorded for this clonotype. The gene calls are TRBV5-1 and TRBJ2-1; 7 bases are shared with TRBD2. Germline CDR1 reads SGHRS; CDR2 reads YFSETQ. V lost 2 bases and J lost 2; bases outside the gene matches: 4. CDR3 size: 15 residues. CDR3 in amino acids: CASSFRAGAYNEQFF. CDR3 nucleotide sequence: TGCGCCAGCAGCTTCAGGGCGGGAGCCTACAATGAGCAGTTCTTC. Full variable domain (outside the CDR3, taken from reference TRBV5-1 and TRBJ2-1): KAGVTQTPRYLIKTRGQQVTLSCSPISGHRSVSWYQQTPGQGLQFLFEYFSETQRNKGNFPGRFSGRQFSNSRSEMNVSTLELGDSALYLCASSFRAGAYNEQFFGPGTRLTVL.

The chain links TRBV29-1 to TRBJ2-3; 9 bases align to TRBD1. From germline, CDR1 is SQVTM and CDR2 ANQGSEA. The CDR3 runs 15 residues. Losses at the gene ends were 5 bases for V and 0 bases for J; bases not matched to a gene: 6. The CDR3 DNA follows: TGCAGCGTTCTCGGGACAGGGACTAGCACAGATACGCAGTATTTT. This gives the protein CSVLGTGTSTDTQYF.

The chain uses TRBV7-2 and TRBJ2-7, with D maybe TRBD1 (6 bases). The CDR3 has 15 residues. Germline loops: CDR1 SGHTA, CDR2 FQGNSA. V was trimmed by 1 base and J by 5 bases, leaving 15 bases between them. CDR3 region: CASSLGVQGIHEQYV. The DNA for the CDR3 is TGTGCCAGCAGCTTAGGGGTGCAGGGGATCCACGAGCAGTACGTC.

This clonotype was detected many times. The J gene is TRBJ2-1, the V gene TRBV19; 7 bases line up with TRBD1. The V gene end was trimmed by 6 bases and the J gene end by 13 bases; junction bases not matched to a gene: 9. CDR1 LNHDA and CDR2 SQIVND come from the germline V gene (reference sequence). This CDR3 has 12 residues. The CDR3 DNA reads as TGTGCCAGTAGCGGACCGACAGGGAAACAGTTCTTC. Translated, it gives CASSGPTGKQFF.

This clonotype was observed a few times. The V call is TRBV5-6, the J call TRBJ1-2; no definite D call. V lost 5 bases and J lost 3, with 11 bases in between. CDR1 is SGHDT, CDR2 YYEEEE, per germline. The CDR3 extends over 13 amino acids. This CDR3 is CASRGPGDYGYTF. Written as DNA, the CDR3 is TGTGCCAGCAGGGGTCCCGGAGACTATGGCTACACCTTC.

In this sample, this clonotype turned up a few times. The chain couples TRBV3-1 to TRBJ2-7; D is perhaps TRBD1 (6 bases). This CDR3 comprises 12 residues. The V end was cut by 6 bases, the J end by 3 bases, with 9 bases between. Germline CDR1 is LGHDT and CDR2 is YNNKEL (reference sequence). CDR3 DNA sequence: TGTGCCAGCAGAAGGGGGAACTACGAGCAGTACTTC. It codes for CASRRGNYEQYF.